This paragraph reports one TCR beta chain. The CDR3 has 14 amino acids. V lost 1 base, J lost 4 bases, and 10 bases lay in between. CDR1 is PRHDT and CDR2 is FYEKMQ in the germline V gene (reference sequence). Clones were sequenced by immunoSEQ multiplex PCR, and TCRdb holds only the in-frame ones, with some missing. The sample yields over 200,000 clones, 85% to 90% seen once. The sample comes from a study of blood T cell repertoires in COVID-19. Study-wide background: Samples representing acute and convalescent COVID-19 were sourced from the United States, Italy and Spain.

The V gene is TRBV13, the J gene TRBJ1-2, with D perhaps matching TRBD1 (6 bases). Sequencing used peripheral blood. The sequence derives from a young man with COVID-19, enrolled during active disease. The CDR3 is CASSLEGGTYGYTF. In DNA, the CDR3 is TGTGCCAGCAGCTTAGAGGGGGGGACCTATGGCTACACCTTC.